This T cell receptor (beta chain) was retrieved from a study of blood T cell repertoires in COVID-19. The CDR3 is 12 amino acids. Trimming shortened V by 3 bases and J by 13 bases, and 16 bases separated the two germline ends. CDR1 is DFQATT, CDR2 SNEGSKA, per germline (reference sequence). Profiling relied on immunoSEQ multiplex PCR, and the TCRdb table lists in-frame clones only, not all of them. The profile covers a few hundred thousand clones, with nearly 90% appearing a single time and over 8% taken by the ten largest. The TCR was taken from a man between 18 and 29 years old with active or convalescent COVID-19. The sample taken for sequencing was peripheral blood. This chain uses TRBV20-1 with TRBJ2-1; a possible D gene is TRBD2 (7 bases). The CDR3 is CSASRLGGPQFF. The CDR3 bases are TGCAGTGCTAGTCGCCTCGGGGGGCCCCAGTTCTTC.